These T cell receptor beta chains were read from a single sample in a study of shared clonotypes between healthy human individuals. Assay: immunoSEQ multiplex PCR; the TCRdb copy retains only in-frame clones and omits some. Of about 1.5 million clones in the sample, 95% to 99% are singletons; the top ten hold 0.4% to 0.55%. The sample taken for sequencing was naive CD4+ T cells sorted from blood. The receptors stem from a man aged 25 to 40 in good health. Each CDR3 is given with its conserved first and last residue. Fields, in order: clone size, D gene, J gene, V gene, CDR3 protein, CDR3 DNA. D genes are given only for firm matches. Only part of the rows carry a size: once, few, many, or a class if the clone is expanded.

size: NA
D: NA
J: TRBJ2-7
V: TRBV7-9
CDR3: CASSSRQLKQYF
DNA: TGTGCCAGCAGCTCCCGACAGCTAAAGCAGTACTTC

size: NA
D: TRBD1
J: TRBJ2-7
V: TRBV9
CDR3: CASSDRDRIHIYEQYF
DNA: TGTGCCAGCAGCGACCGGGACAGGATTCACATCTACGAGCAGTACTTC

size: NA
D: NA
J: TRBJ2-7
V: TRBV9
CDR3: CASSVDVHTPYEQYF
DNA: TGTGCCAGCAGCGTAGATGTGCATACCCCCTACGAGCAGTACTTC

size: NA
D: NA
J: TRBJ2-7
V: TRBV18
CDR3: CASSPSTEDEQYF
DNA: TGTGCCAGCTCACCCTCGACAGAAGACGAGCAGTACTTC

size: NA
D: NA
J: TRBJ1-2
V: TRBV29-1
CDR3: CSVPFRVGGSLSYTF
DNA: TGCAGCGTTCCTTTCCGGGTCGGGGGGAGCTTGAGCTACACCTTC

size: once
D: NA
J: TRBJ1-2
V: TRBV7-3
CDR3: CASSLSVGTSPYTF
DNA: TGTGCCAGCAGCTTAAGCGTTGGGACATCCCCCTACACCTTC

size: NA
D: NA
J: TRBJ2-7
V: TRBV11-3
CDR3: CASSSWDEQYF
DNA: TGTGCCAGCAGCTCGTGGGACGAGCAGTACTTC

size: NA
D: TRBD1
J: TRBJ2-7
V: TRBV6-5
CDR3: CASSYRTGYYEQYF
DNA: TGTGCCAGCAGTTACAGGACAGGATACTACGAGCAGTACTTC

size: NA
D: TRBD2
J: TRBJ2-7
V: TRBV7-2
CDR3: CASSSGGGGSEQYF
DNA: TGTGCCAGCAGCTCCGGAGGCGGGGGTTCCGAGCAGTACTTC

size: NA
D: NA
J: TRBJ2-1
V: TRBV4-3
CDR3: CASSRGNEQFF
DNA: TGCGCCAGCAGCCGCGGGAATGAGCAGTTCTTC

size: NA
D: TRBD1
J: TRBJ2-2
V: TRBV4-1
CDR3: CASSTPGTGGTGELFF
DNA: TGCGCCAGCAGCACCCCCGGGACAGGGGGAACCGGGGAGCTGTTTTTT

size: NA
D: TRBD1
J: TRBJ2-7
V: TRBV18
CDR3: CASSLGDSTYYEQYF
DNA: TGTGCCAGCTCATTGGGGGACAGTACCTACTACGAGCAGTACTTC

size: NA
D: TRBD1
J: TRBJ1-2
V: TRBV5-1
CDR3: CASSFSGQGADGYTF
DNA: TGCGCCAGCAGCTTCTCGGGACAGGGGGCCGATGGCTACACCTTC

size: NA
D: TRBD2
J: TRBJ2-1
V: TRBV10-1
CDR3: CASSEGGVAGLNEQFF
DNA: TGCGCCAGCAGTGAGGGGGGAGTAGCGGGATTGAATGAGCAGTTCTTC

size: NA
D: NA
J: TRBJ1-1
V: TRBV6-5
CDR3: CASSYNRDSTEAFF
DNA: TGTGCCAGCAGTTACAACAGGGATTCTACTGAAGCTTTCTTT

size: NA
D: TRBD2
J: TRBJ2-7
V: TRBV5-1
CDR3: CASSFTSGAYEQYF
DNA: TGCGCCAGCAGCTTCACTAGCGGGGCTTACGAGCAGTACTTC

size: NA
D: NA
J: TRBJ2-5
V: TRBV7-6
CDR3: CASSLGGTAETQYF
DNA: TGTGCCAGCAGCTTGGGCGGGACGGCTGAGACCCAGTACTTC

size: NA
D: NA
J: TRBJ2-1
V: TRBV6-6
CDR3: CASSYDGGKDNEQFF
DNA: TGTGCCAGCAGTTATGACGGCGGAAAGGACAATGAGCAGTTCTTC

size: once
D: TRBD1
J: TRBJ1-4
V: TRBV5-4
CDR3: CASSTGHRDRVEKLFF
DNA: TGTGCCAGCAGCACTGGCCACCGGGACAGGGTTGAAAAACTGTTTTTT

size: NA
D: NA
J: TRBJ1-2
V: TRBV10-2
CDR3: CASSESQVNYGYTF
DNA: TGCGCCAGCAGTGAGTCCCAGGTGAACTATGGCTACACCTTC

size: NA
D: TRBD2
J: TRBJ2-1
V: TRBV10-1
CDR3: CASSDSGRAINEQFF
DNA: TGCGCCAGCAGTGATAGCGGGAGGGCCATCAATGAGCAGTTCTTC

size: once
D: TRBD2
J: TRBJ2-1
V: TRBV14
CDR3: CASSQGVWGPGTSGYNEQFF
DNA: TGTGCCAGCAGCCAAGGAGTATGGGGGCCAGGGACTAGCGGTTACAATGAGCAGTTCTTC

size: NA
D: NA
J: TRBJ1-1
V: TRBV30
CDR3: CAWGSGTAGGGVVLF
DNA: NA

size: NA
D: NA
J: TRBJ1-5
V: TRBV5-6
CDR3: CASSKASNQPQHF
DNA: TGTGCCAGCAGCAAAGCTAGCAATCAGCCCCAGCATTTT

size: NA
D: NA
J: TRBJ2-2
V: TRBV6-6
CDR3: CASSYFSNTGELFF
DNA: TGTGCCAGCAGTTACTTTAGCAACACCGGGGAGCTGTTTTTT

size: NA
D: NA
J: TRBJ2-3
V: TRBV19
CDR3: CASTVGPSSTDTQYF
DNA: TGTGCCAGTACTGTGGGGCCTTCTAGCACAGATACGCAGTATTTT